This passage covers 16 T cell receptor beta chains from one sample sequenced in a study of cytomegalovirus exposure and HLA in healthy donors listed by TCRdb under 2017. Preparation of the library involved the immunoSEQ multiplex PCR assay. The multiplex PCR relied on a mix of 60 forward primers for TCR Vbeta segments and 13 reverse primers for TCR Jbeta segments. The immuneACCESS repertoire file appears here via TCRdb, limited to in-frame rearrangements. These files lack a portion of the clones; in checked studies, under half of the deficit traces to unresolved V genes, and the cause of the others is not known. The sample profile shows roughly 140,000 clones; around 72% of them were found once. The ten largest account for over 1.3% of the sample. Sequenced sample: PBMCs. The receptors were gathered from a man younger than 35 in good health and CMV-seronegative.

This clone was seen only a few times. The gene calls are TRBV2 and TRBJ2-1, with 7 bases aligning to TRBD2. Germline loops: CDR1 SNHLY, CDR2 FYNNEI. The CDR3 runs to 15 residues. Trimming removed 3 bases from V and 2 bases from J; junction bases left unmatched: 4. This chain's CDR3 is CASSDLLAAYNEQFF. The DNA for the CDR3 is TGTGCCAGCAGTGACTTGCTAGCGGCCTACAATGAGCAGTTCTTC. Combining the CDR3 with reference TRBV2 and TRBJ2-1 gives the whole variable domain EPEVTQTPSHQVTQMGQEVILRCVPISNHLYFYWYRQILGQKVEFLVSFYNNEISEKSEIFDDQFSVERPDGSNFTLKIRSTKLEDSAMYFCASSDLLAAYNEQFFGPGTRLTVL.

This chain joins TRBV28 and TRBJ2-7; unclear D gene. CDR1 MDHEN and CDR2 SYDVKM come from the germline V gene. The CDR3 loop spans 15 amino acids. The V end was cut by 3 bases, the J end by 6 bases, with 18 bases between. The CDR3 is CASSFARQRGIEQYF. CDR3 nucleotides: TGTGCCAGCAGTTTTGCGCGGCAACGAGGCATCGAGCAGTACTTC.

V is TRBV5-1 and J is TRBJ2-5; 7 positions match TRBD1. Germline loops: CDR1 SGHRS, CDR2 YFSETQ. The CDR3 is 14 amino acids. The ends lost 0 bases at V and 2 bases at J; junction bases unmatched: 1. CDR3 nucleotides: TGCGCCAGCAGCTTGGAGACAGGGCAAGAGACCCAGTACTTC. Protein: CASSLETGQETQYF.

The chain has TRBV7-9 and TRBJ2-7, with D unclear. V lost 3 bases, J lost 6 bases, and 6 bases lay in between. Germline V gives CDR1 SEHNR, CDR2 FQNEAQ (reference sequence). The CDR3 length is 11 residues. The CDR3 loop is CASSLRSEQYF. The CDR3 coding sequence is TGTGCCAGCAGCTTGAGAAGCGAGCAGTACTTC. The full variable domain, in which reference TRBV7-9 and TRBJ2-7 provide the parts outside the CDR3, is DTGVSQNPRHKITKRGQNVTFRCDPISEHNRLYWYRQTLGQGPEFLTYFQNEAQLEKSRLLSDRFSAERPKGSFSTLEIQRTEQGDSAMYLCASSLRSEQYFGPGTRLTVT.

The CDR3 DNA reads as TGTGCCAGCAGCCAAGTGTGGGGACAGACTACCTCTGGAAACACCATATATTTT. This encodes CASSQVWGQTTSGNTIYF. The chain has TRBV14 and TRBJ1-3; 7 positions agree with TRBD1. The germline V gene has CDR1 SGHDN and CDR2 FVKESK. V lost 1 base and J lost 0; bases outside the gene matches: 9. The CDR3 is made up of 18 amino acids.

The CDR3 region has the DNA TGTGCCAGCAGCTTAGGTGGGACAGGGTTTCCCTACGAGCAGTACTTC. Protein product: CASSLGGTGFPYEQYF. The chain carries TRBV7-2 and TRBJ2-7; 9 bases are a match to TRBD1. The germline CDR1 and CDR2 sequences are SGHTA and FQGNSA. The CDR3 runs 16 residues. Trimming cost V 1 base and J 2 bases; bases outside gene matches: 6.

CDR3 nucleotide sequence: TGTGCCAGCAGCATGAGACTAGTAAGCGCAGATACGCAGTATTTT. Translating it yields CASSMRLVSADTQYF. The chain employs TRBV21-1 and TRBJ2-3; the D call in the table, TRBD2, was not verified against the DNA. TRBV21-1 is described as a pseudogene. This CDR3 contains 15 residues.

This chain joins TRBV7-8 and TRBJ2-5; D remains unclear. Germline V gives CDR1 SGHVS, CDR2 FQNEAQ. V was clipped by 0 bases and J by 1 base, with 12 bases between them. The CDR3 extends over 16 amino acids. The CDR3 region has the DNA TGTGCCAGCAGCTTAGCCCCGAGGCTACCCCAAGAGACCCAGTACTTC. This sequence encodes CASSLAPRLPQETQYF.

The V and J genes are TRBV10-3 and TRBJ2-3; 12 nucleotides match TRBD2. The CDR3 is 16 residues long. Germline trimming cut 3 bases from V and 8 bases from J; bases unmatched to any gene: 9. CDR1 and CDR2 (germline): ENHRY, SYGVKD. The CDR3 is CAISDKTSGSLGTQYF. The CDR3 DNA is TGTGCCATCAGTGACAAGACTAGCGGGAGTCTCGGTACGCAGTATTTT.

This clone was found a few times. The J gene is TRBJ1-5, the V gene TRBV30, with 8 bases identical to TRBD1. Looked up from germline, CDR1 is GTSNPN and CDR2 is SVGIG (reference sequence). This CDR3 is 15 amino acids long. V was clipped by 4 bases and J by 8 bases; unmatched bases: 13. CDR3 DNA sequence: TGTGCCTGGACTTCCACCACAGGGGGTAGTGAGCCCCAGCATTTT. This translates into CAWTSTTGGSEPQHF.

CDR3 sequence reads: CATRFRGPGNTIYF. The CDR3 DNA follows: TGTGCCACCAGGTTTAGGGGTCCTGGAAACACCATATATTTT. J is TRBJ1-3 and V is TRBV15; tentative D call: TRBD1 (5 bases). Per germline, CDR1 LNHNV and CDR2 YYDKDF (reference sequence). Trimming stripped 6 bases from V and 2 bases from J, with 11 bases between. CDR3 length: 14 residues.

Written as DNA, the CDR3 is TGTGCCAGCAGCTACAGGGGAGGGCCGAATTCACCCCTCCACTTT. Translated, it gives CASSYRGGPNSPLHF. This chain connects TRBV6-5 to TRBJ1-6; 7 nucleotides match TRBD1. V shed 6 bases, J shed 7 bases, and the junction held 9 bases outside the gene matches. The CDR3 is 15 residues long. Per germline, CDR1 MNHEY and CDR2 SVGAGI.

Here the CDR3 DNA reads TGTGCCAGCAGCGTATCACCCTCAGTGACAGATACGCAGTATTTT. Residues: CASSVSPSVTDTQYF. The chain uses TRBV9 and TRBJ2-3; the D is unclear. Germline lookup yields CDR1 SGDLS and CDR2 YYNGEE. V shed 1 base and J shed 3 bases, with 12 bases lying between them. The CDR3 totals 15 residues.

V and J are TRBV10-1 and TRBJ1-1; a weak D match, TRBD1 (6 bases). The length of the CDR3 is 17 residues. The V end lost 8 bases, the J end lost 5 bases, and 27 bases lay between the germline ends. The germline V gene has CDR1 WNHNN and CDR2 SYGVQD (reference sequence). CDR3 nucleotides: TGCGCCAGCCCCGAGGGGGACAATCCTCGTGATTGGACTGAAGCTTTCTTT. It translates to CASPEGDNPRDWTEAFF.

This clone showed up just a few times. The gene calls are TRBV5-6 and TRBJ1-3; 11 bases are shared with TRBD1. Per germline, CDR1 SGHDT and CDR2 YYEEEE. The CDR3 is 18 residues long. V shed 0 bases and J 0 bases; nucleotides not matched to a gene: 5. CDR3 sequence (DNA): TGTGCCAGCAGCTTGGAATTGGGGACAGGGGGCTCTGGAAACACCATATATTTT. Amino acid sequence: CASSLELGTGGSGNTIYF.

This chain uses TRBV5-8 with TRBJ2-1; no definite D call. Germline CDR1 SGHTS, CDR2 YDEGEE. Trimming removed 1 base from V and 3 bases from J, with 14 bases in between. The CDR3 consists of 16 residues. This CDR3 is CASSLTAGSFYNEQFF. CDR3 in DNA: TGTGCCAGCAGCTTGACGGCAGGCTCCTTCTACAATGAGCAGTTCTTC.